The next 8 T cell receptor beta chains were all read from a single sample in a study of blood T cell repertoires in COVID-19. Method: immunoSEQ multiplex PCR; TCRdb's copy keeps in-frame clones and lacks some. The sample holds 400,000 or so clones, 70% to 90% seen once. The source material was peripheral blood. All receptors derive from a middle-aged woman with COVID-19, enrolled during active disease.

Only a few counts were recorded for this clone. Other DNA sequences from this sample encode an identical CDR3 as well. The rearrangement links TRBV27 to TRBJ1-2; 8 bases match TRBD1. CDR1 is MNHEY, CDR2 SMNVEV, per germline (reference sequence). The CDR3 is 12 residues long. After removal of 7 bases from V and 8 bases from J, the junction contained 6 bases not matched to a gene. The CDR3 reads CASKQGGRGYTF. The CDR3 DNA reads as TGTGCCAGCAAACAGGGGGGCAGAGGCTACACCTTC.

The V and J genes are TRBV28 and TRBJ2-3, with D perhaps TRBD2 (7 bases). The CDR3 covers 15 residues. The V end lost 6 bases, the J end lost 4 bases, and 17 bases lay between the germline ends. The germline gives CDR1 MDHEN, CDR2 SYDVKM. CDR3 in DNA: TGTGCCAGCAGCCCCGGCGGCGGGGGCCCAGATACGCAGTATTTT. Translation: CASSPGGGGPDTQYF.

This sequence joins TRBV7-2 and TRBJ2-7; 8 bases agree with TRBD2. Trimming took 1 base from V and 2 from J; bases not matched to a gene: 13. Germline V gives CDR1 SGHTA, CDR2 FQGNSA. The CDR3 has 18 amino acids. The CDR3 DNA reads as TGTGCCAGCAGCTTAGGGATCATAGCGGGACTGGGGGCCTACGAGCAGTACTTC. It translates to CASSLGIIAGLGAYEQYF. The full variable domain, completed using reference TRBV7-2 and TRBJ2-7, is GAGVSQSPSNKVTEKGKDVELRCDPISGHTALYWYRQSLGQGLEFLIYFQGNSAPDKSGLPSDRFSAERTGGSVSTLTIQRTQQEDSAVYLCASSLGIIAGLGAYEQYFGPGTRLTVT.

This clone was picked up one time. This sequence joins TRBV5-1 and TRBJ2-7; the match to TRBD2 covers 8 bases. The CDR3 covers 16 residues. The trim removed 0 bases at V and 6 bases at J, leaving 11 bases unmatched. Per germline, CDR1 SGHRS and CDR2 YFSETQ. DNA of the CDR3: TGCGCCAGCAGCTTGGCCTACGGGACTAGTAGCTCCGAGCAGTACTTC. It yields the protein CASSLAYGTSSSEQYF.

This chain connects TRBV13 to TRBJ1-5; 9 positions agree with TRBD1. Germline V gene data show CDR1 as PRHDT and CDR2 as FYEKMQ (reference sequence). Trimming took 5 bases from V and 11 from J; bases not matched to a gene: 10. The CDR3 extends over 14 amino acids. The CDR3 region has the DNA TGTGCCAGCAGCGCCAGACAGGGGGGTTCCGCCCAGCATTTT. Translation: CASSARQGGSAQHF.

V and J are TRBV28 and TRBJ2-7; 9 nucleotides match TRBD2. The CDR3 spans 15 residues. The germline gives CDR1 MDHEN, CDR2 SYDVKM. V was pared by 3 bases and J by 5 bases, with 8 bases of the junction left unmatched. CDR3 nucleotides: TGTGCCAGCAGTTTGTTGCTAGCGGGACACCACGAGCAGTACTTC. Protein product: CASSLLLAGHHEQYF.

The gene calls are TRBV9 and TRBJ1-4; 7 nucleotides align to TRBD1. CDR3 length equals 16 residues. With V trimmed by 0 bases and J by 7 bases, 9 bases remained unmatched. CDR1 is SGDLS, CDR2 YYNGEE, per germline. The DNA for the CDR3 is TGTGCCAGCAGCGTAGGAGGTACAGGGGCCGGTGAAAAACTGTTTTTT. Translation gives CASSVGGTGAGEKLFF.

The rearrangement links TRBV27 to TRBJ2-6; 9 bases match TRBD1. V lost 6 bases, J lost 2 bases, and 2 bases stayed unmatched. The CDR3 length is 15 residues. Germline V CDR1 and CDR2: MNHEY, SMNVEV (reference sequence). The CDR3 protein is CASSRDRAGANVLTF. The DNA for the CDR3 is TGTGCCAGCAGCCGGGACAGGGCTGGGGCCAACGTCCTGACTTTC.